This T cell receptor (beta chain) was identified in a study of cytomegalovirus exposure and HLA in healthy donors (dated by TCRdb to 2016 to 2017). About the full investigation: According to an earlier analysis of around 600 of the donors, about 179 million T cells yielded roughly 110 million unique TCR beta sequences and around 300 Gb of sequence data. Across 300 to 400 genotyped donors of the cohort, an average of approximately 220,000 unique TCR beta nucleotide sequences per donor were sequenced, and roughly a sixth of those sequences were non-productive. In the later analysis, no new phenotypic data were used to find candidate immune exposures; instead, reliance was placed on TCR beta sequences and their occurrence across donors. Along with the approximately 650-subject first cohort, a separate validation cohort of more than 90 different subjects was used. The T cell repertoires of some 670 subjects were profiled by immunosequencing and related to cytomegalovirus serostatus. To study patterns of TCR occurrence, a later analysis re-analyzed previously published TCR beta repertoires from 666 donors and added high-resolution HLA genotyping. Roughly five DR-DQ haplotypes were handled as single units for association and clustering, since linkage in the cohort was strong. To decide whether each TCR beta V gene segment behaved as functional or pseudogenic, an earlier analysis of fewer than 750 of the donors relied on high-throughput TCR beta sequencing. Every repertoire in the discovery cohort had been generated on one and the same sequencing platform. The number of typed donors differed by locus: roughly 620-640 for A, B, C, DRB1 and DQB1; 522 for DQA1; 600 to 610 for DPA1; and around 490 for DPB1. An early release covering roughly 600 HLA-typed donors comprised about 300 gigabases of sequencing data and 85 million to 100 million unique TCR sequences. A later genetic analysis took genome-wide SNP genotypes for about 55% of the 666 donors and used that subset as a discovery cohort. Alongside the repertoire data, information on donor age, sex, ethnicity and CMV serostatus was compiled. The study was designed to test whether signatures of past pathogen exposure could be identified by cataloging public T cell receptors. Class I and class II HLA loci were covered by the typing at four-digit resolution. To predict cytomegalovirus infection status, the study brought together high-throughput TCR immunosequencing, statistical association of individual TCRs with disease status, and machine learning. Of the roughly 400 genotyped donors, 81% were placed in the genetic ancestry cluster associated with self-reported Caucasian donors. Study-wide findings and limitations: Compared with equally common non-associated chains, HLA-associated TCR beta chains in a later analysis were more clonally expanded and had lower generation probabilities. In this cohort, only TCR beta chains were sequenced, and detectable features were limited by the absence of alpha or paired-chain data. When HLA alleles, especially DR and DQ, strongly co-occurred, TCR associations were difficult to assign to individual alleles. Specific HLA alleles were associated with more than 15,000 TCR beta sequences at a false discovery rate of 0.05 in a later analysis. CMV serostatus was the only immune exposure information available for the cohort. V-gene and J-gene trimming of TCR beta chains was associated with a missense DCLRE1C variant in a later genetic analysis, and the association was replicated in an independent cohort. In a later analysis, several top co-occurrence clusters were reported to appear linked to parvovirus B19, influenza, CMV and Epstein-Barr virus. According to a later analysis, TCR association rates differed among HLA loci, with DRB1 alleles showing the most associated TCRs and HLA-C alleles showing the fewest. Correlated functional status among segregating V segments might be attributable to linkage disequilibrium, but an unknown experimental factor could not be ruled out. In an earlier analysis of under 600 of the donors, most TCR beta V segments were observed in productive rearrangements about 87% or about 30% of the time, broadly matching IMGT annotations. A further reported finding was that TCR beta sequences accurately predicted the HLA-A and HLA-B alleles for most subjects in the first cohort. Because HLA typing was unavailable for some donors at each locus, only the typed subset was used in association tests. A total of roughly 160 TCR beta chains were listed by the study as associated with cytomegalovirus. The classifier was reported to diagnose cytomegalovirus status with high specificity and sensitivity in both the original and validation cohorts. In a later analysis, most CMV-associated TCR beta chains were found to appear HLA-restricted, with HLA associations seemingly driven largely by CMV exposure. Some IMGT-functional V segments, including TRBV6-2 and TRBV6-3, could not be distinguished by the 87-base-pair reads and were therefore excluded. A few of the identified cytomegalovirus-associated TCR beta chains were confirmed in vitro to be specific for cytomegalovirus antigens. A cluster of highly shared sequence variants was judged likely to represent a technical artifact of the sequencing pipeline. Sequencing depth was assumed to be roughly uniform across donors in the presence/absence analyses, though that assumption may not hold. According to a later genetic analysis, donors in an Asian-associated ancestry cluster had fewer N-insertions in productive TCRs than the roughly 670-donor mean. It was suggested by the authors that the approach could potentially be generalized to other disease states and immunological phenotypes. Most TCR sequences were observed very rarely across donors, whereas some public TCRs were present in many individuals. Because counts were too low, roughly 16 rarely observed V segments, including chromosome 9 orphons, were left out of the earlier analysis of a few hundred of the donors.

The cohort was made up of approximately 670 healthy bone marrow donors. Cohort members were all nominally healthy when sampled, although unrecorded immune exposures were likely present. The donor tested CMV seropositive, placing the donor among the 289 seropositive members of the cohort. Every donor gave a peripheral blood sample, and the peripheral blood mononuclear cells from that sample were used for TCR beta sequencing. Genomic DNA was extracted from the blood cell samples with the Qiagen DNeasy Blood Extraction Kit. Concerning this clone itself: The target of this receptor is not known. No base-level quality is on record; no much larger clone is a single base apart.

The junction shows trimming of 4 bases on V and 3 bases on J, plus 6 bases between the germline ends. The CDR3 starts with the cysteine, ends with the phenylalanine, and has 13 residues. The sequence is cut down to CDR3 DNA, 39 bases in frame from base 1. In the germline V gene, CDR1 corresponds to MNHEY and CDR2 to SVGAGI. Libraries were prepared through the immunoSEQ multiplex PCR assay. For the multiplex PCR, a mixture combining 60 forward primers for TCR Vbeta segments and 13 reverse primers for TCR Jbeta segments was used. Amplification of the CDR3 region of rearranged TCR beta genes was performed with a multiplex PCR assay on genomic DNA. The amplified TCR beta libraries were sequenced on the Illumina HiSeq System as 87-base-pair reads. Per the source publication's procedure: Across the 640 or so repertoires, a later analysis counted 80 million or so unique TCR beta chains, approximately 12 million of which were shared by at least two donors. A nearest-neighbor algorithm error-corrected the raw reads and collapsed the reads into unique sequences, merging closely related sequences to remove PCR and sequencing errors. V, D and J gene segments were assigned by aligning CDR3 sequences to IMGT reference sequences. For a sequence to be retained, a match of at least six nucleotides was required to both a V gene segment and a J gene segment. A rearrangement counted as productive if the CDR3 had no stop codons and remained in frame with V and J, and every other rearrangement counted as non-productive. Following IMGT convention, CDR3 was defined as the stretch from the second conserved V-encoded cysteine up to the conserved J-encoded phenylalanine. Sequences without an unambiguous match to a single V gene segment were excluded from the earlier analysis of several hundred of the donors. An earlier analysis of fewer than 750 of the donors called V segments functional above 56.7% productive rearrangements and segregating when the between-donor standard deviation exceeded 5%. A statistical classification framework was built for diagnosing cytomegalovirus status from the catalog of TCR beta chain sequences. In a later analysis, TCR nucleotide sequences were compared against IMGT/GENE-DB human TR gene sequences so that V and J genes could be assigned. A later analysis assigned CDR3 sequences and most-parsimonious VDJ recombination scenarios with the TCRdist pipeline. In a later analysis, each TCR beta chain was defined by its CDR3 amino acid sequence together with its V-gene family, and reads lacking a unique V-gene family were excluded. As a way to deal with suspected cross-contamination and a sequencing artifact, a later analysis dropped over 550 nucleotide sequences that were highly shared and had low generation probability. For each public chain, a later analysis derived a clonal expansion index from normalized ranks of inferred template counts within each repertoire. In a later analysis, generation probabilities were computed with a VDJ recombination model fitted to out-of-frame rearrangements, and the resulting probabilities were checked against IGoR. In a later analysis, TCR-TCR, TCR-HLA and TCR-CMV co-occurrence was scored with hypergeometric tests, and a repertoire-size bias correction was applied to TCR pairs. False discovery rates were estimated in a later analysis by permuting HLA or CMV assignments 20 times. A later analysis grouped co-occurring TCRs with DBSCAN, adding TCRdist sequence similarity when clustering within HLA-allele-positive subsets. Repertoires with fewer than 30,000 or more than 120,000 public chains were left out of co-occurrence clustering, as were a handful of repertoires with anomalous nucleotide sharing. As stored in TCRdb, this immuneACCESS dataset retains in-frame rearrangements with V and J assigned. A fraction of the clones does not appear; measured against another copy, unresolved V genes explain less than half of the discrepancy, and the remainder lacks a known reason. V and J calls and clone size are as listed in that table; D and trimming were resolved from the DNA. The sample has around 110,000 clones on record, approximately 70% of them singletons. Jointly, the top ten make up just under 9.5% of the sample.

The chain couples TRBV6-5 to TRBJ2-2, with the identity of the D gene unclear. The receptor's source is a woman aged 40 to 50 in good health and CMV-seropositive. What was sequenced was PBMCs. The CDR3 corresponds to CASSFRYTGELFF. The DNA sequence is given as TGTGCCAGCAGTTTTAGATACACCGGGGAGCTGTTTTTT.